The entry below describes one T cell receptor (beta chain). In germline, CDR1 is SEHNR, CDR2 FQNEAQ (reference sequence). V was trimmed by 0 bases and J by 4 bases, leaving 9 bases between them. The CDR3 is 14 residues long. The data were taken from a study of T cell changes during pregnancy in multiple sclerosis. Assay used: immunoSEQ multiplex PCR; TCRdb lists only in-frame clones, some missing. The sample has approximately 100,000 clones, approximately 94% seen once; the top ten hold over 0.8%. This receptor was obtained from a female donor with multiple sclerosis, enrolled in a pregnancy study. The genes are TRBV7-9 and TRBJ2-5; possibly TRBD2 for D (5 bases). Sequencing used peripheral blood, obtained before pregnancy. The CDR3, as DNA: TGTGCCAGCAGCTTAGCGGGAGCTCGAGAGACCCAGTACTTC. Its protein is CASSLAGARETQYF.